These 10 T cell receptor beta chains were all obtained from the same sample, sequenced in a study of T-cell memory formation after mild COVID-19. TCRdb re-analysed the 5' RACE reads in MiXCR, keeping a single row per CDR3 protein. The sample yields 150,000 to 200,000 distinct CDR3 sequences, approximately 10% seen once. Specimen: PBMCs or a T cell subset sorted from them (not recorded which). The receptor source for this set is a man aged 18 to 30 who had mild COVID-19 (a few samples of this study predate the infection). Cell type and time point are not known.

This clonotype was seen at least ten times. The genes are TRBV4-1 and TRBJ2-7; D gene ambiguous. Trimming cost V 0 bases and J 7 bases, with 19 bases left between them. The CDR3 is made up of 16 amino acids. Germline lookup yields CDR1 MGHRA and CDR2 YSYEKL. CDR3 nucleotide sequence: TGCGCCAGCAGCCAAGATGCCCGTCGTGGGTATGGAGAGCAGTACTTC. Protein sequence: CASSQDARRGYGEQYF.

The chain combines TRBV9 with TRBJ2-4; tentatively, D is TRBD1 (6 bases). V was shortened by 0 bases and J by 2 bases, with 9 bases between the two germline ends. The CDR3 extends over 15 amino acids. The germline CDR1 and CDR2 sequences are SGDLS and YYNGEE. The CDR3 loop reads CASSVGGGPKNIQYF. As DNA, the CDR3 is TGTGCCAGCAGCGTAGGTGGGGGCCCCAAAAACATTCAGTACTTC.

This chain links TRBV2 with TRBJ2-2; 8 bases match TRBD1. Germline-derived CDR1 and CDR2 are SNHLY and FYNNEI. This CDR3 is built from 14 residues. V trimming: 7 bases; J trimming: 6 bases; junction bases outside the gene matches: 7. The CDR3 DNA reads TGTGCCAGCAAGACCCAGGGGGCTGCCGGGGAGCTGTTTTTT. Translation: CASKTQGAAGELFF.

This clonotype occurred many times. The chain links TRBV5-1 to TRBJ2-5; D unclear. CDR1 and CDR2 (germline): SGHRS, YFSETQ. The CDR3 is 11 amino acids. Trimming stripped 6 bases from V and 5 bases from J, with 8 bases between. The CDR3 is CASKITETQYF. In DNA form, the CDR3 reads TGCGCCAGCAAGATTACGGAGACCCAGTACTTC.

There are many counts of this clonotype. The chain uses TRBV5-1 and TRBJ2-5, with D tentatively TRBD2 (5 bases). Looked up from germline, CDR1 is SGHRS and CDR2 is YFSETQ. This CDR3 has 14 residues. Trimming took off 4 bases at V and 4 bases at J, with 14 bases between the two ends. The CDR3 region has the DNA TGCGCCAGCAGCCCGATGACGGCGGGAGAGACCCAGTACTTC. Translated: CASSPMTAGETQYF. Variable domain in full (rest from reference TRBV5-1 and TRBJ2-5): KAGVTQTPRYLIKTRGQQVTLSCSPISGHRSVSWYQQTPGQGLQFLFEYFSETQRNKGNFPGRFSGRQFSNSRSEMNVSTLELGDSALYLCASSPMTAGETQYFGPGTRLLVL.

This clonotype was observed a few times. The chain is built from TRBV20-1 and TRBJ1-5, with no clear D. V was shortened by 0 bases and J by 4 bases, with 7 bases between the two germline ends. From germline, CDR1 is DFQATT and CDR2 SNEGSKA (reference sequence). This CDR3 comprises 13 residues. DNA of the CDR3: TGCAGTGCTAGAGATATAGAAAATCAGCCCCAGCATTTT. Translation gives CSARDIENQPQHF.

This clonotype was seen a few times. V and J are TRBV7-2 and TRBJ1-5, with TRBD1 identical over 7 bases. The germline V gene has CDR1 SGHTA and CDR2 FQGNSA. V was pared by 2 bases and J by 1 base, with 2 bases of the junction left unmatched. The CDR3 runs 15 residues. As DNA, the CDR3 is TGTGCCAGCAGCTTAAGGGGGCAAAGCAATCAGCCCCAGCATTTT. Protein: CASSLRGQSNQPQHF.

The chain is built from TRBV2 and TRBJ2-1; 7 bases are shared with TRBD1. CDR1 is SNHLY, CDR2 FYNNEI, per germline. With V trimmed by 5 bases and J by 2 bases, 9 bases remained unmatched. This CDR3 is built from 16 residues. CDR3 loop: CASSPQTGTPYNEQFF. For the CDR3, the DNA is TGTGCCAGCAGTCCTCAGACAGGGACCCCCTACAATGAGCAGTTCTTC.

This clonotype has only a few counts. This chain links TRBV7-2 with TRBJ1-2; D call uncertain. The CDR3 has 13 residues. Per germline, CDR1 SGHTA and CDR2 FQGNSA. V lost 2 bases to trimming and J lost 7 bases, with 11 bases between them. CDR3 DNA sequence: TGTGCCAGCAGCTTATCTCCTAGAGGTGGCTACACCTTC. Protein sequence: CASSLSPRGGYTF. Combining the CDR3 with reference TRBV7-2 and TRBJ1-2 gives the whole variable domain GAGVSQSPSNKVTEKGKDVELRCDPISGHTALYWYRQSLGQGLEFLIYFQGNSAPDKSGLPSDRFSAERTGGSVSTLTIQRTQQEDSAVYLCASSLSPRGGYTFGSGTRLTVV.

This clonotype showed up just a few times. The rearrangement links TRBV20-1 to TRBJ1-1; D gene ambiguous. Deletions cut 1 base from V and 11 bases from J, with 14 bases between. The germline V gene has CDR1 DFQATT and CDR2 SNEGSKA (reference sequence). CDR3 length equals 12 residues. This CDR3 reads CSARAPLNPAFF. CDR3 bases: TGCAGTGCTAGAGCCCCTTTAAACCCGGCTTTCTTT.